The entry below gives a single T cell receptor beta chain sequence along with its context. TCRdb's table, derived via immunoSEQ multiplex PCR, lists solely in-frame clones and lacks some. Altogether around 140,000 clones are present, about three quarters being singletons, with the ten largest covering around 2.9%. These data originate in a study of blood T cell repertoires in COVID-19. The ends were cut back, 0 bases at V and 4 bases at J, with 9 bases in the middle. This CDR3 is built from 14 residues. Germline lookup yields CDR1 MNHEY and CDR2 SMNVEV (reference sequence). In terms of age and location, participants ranged from roughly 18 to 100 years and lived in about 25 US areas. The recovered donors of Cohort 3 showed two negative PCRs, clearance, or symptom resolution.

The material sequenced was PBMCs or T cells enriched from blood (not recorded which). The sequence came from a woman between 45 and 60 years old who had recovered from COVID-19. The chain is built from TRBV27 and TRBJ1-1; the D gene is possibly TRBD1 (5 bases). CDR3 amino acids: CASSLSGRVTEAFF. The CDR3 DNA follows: TGTGCCAGCAGTTTATCGGGCAGGGTCACTGAAGCTTTCTTT.